This TCR beta chain stems from a study of identical twins (dated by TCRdb to the mid-2010s). As for the study more broadly: To test whether fetal clonotypes persist, this study deep-sequenced TCR alpha and beta repertoires from monozygotic twins, from unrelated adults of various ages, and from cord blood. Replicate twin experiments were performed at different times using different library preparation protocols to rule out contamination. Study-level results and caveats: Zero-insertion analyses could be partly confounded by invariant T cells such as MAIT and iNKT, though diverse VJ usage argued against such confounding for most clonotypes. A weaker excess of twin sharing was found in beta out-of-frame sequences because the signal-to-noise ratio was lowered by fewer shared sequences. In monozygotic twins, out-of-frame TCR alpha sharing was systematically underestimated by recombination models, although the models agreed with sharing between unrelated individuals. Compared with coincidental sharing between unrelated individuals, an excess of low generation-probability sequences was observed among out-of-frame TCR alpha sequences shared between twins. Abundant cord blood beta clonotypes carried fewer insertions; young adult naive repertoires showed a weaker similar trend, while memory repertoires showed none. Conclusions relied on cross-sectional statistical analysis, since the same donors could not be followed over many years.

For CDR1 and CDR2, the germline V gene lists SNHLY and FYNNEI. V is reduced by 8 bases and J by 0 bases, leaving a spacing of 11 bases between them. Including the terminal cysteine and phenylalanine, the CDR3 comprises 14 residues. Only the CDR3 portion is preserved as DNA: 42 bases, with reading frame beginning at the first base. All donors were healthy Caucasians. This clonotype was observed a handful of times. Its antigen specificity is not known. Nothing much larger sits one base from this clone, and base qualities are not available. Library preparation was by 5' RACE. TCRdb shows the sequencer as Illumina HiSeq 2000. Template switching introduced a universal primer binding site; the final cDNA contained a unique molecular identifier, enabling accurate counting of TCR cDNA molecules. Specific primers in the conserved constant-segment region were used to synthesize first-strand cDNA for TCR alpha and beta chains. Each cDNA library was double barcoded, with a SMART-Mk sample barcode plus Illumina barcodes, to control for contamination. Two successive PCR steps introduced TruSeq adapter sequences along with Illumina sample barcodes. The Illumina HiSeq platform was used with custom primers to sequence TCR alpha and beta cDNA libraries. The authors' analysis ran thus. MiGEC was used to process raw reads and extract unique molecular identifiers, and MiXCR was used to find CDR3 positions. For each individual, recombination models were inferred using an EM algorithm with the repgenHMM and IGoR tools. The analysis of shared clonotypes was done with the tcR package in R, with sharing normalized by the product of cloneset sizes. To study raw recombination without the effects of thymic and clonal selection, out-of-frame nonproductive sequences were analyzed. TCRdb handled the public reads itself, with Q25 trimming in fastp and clone calling in MiXCR, and kept productive beta chains. CDR3 protein sequences are deduplicated, and each keeps its most common genes and DNA. These V and J calls rely on TCRdb rather than the paper's analysis. Here the sample has roughly 1,500,000 distinct CDR3 sequences; 25% to 35% occur a single time. The top ten hold approximately 0.29% of the sample.

Sequenced input: cord blood. Rearrangement joined TRBV2 to TRBJ1-5; a weak D assignment points to TRBD1 (6 bases agree). This TCR came from a newborn girl in good health. Read as DNA, the sequence is TGTGCCAGCCTTGGCAGGGGTAGCAATCAGCCCCAGCATTTT. Translated, it reads CASLGRGSNQPQHF.